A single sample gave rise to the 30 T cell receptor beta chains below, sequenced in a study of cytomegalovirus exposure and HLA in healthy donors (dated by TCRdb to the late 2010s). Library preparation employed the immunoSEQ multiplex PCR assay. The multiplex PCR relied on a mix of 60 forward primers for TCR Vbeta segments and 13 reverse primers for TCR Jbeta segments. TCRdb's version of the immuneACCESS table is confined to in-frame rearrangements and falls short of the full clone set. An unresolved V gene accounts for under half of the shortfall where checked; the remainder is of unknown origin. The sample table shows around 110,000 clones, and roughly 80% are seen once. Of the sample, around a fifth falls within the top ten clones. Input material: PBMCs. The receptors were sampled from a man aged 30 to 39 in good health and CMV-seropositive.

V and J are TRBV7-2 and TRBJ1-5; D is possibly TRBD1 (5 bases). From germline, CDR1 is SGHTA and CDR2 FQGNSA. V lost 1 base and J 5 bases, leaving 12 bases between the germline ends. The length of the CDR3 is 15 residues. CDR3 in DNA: TGTGCCAGCAGCTTAGACGGGGGAAGCGATCAGCCCCAGCATTTT. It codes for CASSLDGGSDQPQHF.

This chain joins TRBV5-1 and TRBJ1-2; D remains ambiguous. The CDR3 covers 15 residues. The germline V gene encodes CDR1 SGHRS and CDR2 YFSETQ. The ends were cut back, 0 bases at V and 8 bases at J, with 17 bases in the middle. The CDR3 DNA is TGCGCCAGCAGCTTGGACCCGCGGAACGGTGGGGGCTACACCTTC. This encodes CASSLDPRNGGGYTF.

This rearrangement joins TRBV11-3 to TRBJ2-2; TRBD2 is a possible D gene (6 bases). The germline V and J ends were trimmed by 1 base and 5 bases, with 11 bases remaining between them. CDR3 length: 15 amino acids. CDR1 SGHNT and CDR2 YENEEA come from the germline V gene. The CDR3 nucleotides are TGTGCCAGCAGCTTAGGAGGGAGCGGGACCGGGGAGCTGTTTTTT. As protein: CASSLGGSGTGELFF.

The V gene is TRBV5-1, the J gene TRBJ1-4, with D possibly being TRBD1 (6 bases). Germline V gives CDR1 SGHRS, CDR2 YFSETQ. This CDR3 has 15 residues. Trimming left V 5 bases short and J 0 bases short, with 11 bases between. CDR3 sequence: CASRPGASTNEKLFF. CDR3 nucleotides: TGCGCCAGCAGGCCAGGGGCCTCAACTAATGAAAAACTGTTTTTT.

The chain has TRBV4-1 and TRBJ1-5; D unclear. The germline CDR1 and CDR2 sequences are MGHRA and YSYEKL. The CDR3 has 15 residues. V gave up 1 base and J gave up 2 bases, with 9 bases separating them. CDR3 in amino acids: CASSQGGFGNQPQHF. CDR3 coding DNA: TGCGCCAGCAGCCAAGGAGGGTTTGGCAATCAGCCCCAGCATTTT.

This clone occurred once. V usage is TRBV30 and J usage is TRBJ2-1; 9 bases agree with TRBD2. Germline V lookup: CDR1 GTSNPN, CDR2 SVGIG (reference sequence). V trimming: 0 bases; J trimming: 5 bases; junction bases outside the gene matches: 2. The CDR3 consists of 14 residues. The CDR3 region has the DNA TGTGCCTGGAGTGTGGTAGCGGGGGACAATGAGCAGTTCTTC. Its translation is CAWSVVAGDNEQFF.

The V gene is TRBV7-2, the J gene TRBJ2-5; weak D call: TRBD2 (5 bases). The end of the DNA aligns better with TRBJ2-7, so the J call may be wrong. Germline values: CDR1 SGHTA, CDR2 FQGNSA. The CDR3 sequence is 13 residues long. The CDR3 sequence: CASSGGKASEQYF. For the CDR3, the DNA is TGTGCCAGCAGCGGAGGTAAAGCGAGCGAGCAGTACTTC.

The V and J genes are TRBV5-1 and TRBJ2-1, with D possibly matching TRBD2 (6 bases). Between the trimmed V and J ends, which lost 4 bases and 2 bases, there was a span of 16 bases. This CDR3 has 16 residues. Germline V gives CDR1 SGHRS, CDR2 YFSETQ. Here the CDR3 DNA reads TGCGCCAGCAGCCCTTTGACTAGACCCCCCTACAATGAGCAGTTCTTC. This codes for CASSPLTRPPYNEQFF.

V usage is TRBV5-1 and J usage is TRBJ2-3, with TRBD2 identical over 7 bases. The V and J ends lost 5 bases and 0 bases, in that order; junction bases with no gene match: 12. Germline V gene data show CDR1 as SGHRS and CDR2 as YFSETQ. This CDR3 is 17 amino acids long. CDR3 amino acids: CASRGGLVVASTDTQYF. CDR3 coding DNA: TGCGCCAGCAGGGGAGGACTAGTGGTGGCTAGCACAGATACGCAGTATTTT.

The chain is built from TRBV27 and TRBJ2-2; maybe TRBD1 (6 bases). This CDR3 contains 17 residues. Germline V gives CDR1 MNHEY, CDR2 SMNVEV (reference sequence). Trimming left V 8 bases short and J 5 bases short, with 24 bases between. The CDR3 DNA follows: TGTGCCAGCTCCTCATCTACCTGGACAGCCGTTACCGGGGAGCTGTTTTTT. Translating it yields CASSSSTWTAVTGELFF.

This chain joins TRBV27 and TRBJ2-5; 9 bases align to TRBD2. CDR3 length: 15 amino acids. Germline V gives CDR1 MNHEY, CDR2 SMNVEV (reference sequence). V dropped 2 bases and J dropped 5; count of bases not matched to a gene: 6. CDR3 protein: CASSLRRGGGETQYF. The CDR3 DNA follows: TGTGCCAGCAGTTTACGGCGGGGGGGTGGGGAGACCCAGTACTTC.

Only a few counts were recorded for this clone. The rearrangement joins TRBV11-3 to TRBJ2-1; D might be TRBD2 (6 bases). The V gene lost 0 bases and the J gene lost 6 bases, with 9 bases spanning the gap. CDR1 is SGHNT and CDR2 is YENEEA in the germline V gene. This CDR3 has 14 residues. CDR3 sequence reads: CASSLELALNEQFF. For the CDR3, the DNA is TGTGCCAGCAGCTTAGAACTAGCCCTCAATGAGCAGTTCTTC.

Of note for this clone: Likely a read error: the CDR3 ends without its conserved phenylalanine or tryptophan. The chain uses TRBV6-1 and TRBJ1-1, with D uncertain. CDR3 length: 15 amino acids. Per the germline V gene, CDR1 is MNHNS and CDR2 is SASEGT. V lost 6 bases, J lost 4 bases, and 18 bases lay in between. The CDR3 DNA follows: TGTGCCAGCAGATGGAGGGCGTACGAGACCACTGAAGCTTTCTCT. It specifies CASRWRAYETTEAFS.

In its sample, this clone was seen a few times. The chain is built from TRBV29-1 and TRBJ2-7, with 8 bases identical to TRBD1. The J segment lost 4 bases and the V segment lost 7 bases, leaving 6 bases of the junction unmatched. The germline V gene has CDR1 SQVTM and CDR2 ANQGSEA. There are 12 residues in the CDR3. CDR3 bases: TGCAGCGGCGGGACAGGCTCGTACGAGCAGTACTTC. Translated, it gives CSGGTGSYEQYF.

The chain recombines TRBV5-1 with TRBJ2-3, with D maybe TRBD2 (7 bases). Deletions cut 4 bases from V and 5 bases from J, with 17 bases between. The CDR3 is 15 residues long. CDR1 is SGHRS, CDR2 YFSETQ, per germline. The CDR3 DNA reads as TGCGCCAGCAGCCTGGCTTTAGGGGGGGGAGATACGCAGTATTTT. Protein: CASSLALGGGDTQYF.

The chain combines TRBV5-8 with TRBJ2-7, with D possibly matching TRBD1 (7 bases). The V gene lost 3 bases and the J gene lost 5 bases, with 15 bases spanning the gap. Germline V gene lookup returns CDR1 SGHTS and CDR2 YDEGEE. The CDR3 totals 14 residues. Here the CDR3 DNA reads TGTGCCAGCAGCTCCGAGACAGGGACTCACGAGCAGTACTTC. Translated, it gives CASSSETGTHEQYF. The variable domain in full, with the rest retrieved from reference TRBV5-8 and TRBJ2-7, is EAGVTQSPTHLIKTRGQQATLRCSPISGHTSVYWYQQALGLGLQFLLWYDEGEERNRGNFPPRFSGRQFPNYSSELNVNALELEDSALYLCASSSETGTHEQYFGPGTRLTVT.

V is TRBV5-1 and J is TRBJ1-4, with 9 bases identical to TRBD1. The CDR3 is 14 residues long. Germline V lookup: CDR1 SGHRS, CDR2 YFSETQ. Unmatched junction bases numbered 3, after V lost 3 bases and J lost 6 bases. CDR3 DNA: TGCGCCAGCAGCTCAACAGGGGGCGATGAAAAACTGTTTTTT. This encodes CASSSTGGDEKLFF.

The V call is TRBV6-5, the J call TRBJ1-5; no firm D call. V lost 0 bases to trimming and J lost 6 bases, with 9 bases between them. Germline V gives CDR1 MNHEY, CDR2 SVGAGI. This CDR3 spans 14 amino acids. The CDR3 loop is CASSYSAGFQPQHF. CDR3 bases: TGTGCCAGCAGTTACTCAGCAGGCTTTCAGCCCCAGCATTTT.

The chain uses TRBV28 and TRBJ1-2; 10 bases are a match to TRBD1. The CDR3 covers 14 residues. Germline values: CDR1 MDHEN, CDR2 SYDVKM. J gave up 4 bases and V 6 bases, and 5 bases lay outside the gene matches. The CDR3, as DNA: TGTGCCAGCAGAGGACAGGGGGTGGCCTATGGCTACACCTTC. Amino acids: CASRGQGVAYGYTF.

DNA of the CDR3: TGTGCCAGCAGCTTACTAGCGGGGAGACCCCAAGAGACCCAGTACTTC. Protein sequence: CASSLLAGRPQETQYF. The rearrangement uses TRBV7-8 and TRBJ2-5, with 9 bases lining up with TRBD2. The CDR3 is made up of 16 amino acids. CDR1 and CDR2 from the germline V gene are SGHVS and FQNEAQ. Unmatched junction bases numbered 5, after V lost 2 bases and J lost 1 base.

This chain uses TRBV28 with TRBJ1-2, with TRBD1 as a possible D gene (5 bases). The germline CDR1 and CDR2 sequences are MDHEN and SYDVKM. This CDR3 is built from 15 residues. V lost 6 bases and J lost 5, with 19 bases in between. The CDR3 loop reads CASSKGDPGLYGYTF. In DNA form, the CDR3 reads TGTGCCAGCAGCAAGGGCGACCCAGGGTTGTATGGCTACACCTTC.

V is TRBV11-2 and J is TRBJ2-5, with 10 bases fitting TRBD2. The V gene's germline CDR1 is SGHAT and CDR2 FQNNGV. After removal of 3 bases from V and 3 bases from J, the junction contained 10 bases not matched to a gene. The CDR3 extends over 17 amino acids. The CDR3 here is CASSFLQGLAVEETQYF. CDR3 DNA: TGTGCCAGCAGCTTTCTCCAAGGACTAGCGGTCGAAGAGACCCAGTACTTC. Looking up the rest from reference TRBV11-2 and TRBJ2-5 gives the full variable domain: EAGVAQSPRYKIIEKRQSVAFWCNPISGHATLYWYQQILGQGPKLLIQFQNNGVVDDSQLPKDRFSAERLKGVDSTLKIQPAKLEDSAVYLCASSFLQGLAVEETQYFGPGTRLLVL.

The CDR3 DNA reads as TGTGCCAGCACGTGGGGAGGGAGCTCCTACGAGCAGTACGTC. Translating gives CASTWGGSSYEQYV. This chain joins TRBV6-1 and TRBJ2-7; 7 bases are shared with TRBD2. Unmatched junction bases numbered 6, after V lost 7 bases and J lost 0 bases. Germline-derived CDR1 and CDR2 are MNHNS and SASEGT. The CDR3 runs 14 residues.

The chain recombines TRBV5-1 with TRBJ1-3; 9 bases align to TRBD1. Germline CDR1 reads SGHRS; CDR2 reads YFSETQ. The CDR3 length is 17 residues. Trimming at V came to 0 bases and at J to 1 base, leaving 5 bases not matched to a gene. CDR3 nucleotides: TGCGCCAGCAGCTTGGCCGGGACAGGGCTTTCTGGAAACACCATATATTTT. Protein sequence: CASSLAGTGLSGNTIYF.

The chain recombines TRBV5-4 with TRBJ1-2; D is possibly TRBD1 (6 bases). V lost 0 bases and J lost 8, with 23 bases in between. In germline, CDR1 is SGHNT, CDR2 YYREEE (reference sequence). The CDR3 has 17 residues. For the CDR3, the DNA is TGTGCCAGCAGCTTGGAGGGTCTCGGTGCGGGGGCGCGGGGCTACACCTTC. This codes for CASSLEGLGAGARGYTF.

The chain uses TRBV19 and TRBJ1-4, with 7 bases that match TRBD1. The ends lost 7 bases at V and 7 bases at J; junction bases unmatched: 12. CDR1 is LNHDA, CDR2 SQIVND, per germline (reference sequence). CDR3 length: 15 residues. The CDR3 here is CASNERQGAIEKLFF. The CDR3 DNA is TGTGCCAGTAACGAACGACAGGGTGCTATTGAAAAACTGTTTTTT.

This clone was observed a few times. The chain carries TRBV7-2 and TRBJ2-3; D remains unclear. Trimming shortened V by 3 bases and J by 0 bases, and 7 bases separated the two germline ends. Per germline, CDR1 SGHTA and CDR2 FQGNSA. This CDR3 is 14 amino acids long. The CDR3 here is CASSFLPSTDTQYF. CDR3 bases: TGTGCCAGCAGCTTTCTCCCCAGCACAGATACGCAGTATTTT.

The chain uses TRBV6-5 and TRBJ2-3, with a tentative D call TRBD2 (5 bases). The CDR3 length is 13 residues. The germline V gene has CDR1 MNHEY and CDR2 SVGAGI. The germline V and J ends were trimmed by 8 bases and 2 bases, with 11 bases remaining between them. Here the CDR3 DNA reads TGTGCCAGCCACGGGGATAACACAGATACGCAGTATTTT. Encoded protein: CASHGDNTDTQYF.

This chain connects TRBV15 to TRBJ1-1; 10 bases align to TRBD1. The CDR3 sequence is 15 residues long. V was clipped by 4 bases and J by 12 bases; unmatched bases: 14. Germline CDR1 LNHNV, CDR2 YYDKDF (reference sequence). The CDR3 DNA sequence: TGTGCCACCAGCAACTTTGGGACAGGGGAGTGGAAAACTTTCTTT. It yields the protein CATSNFGTGEWKTFF.

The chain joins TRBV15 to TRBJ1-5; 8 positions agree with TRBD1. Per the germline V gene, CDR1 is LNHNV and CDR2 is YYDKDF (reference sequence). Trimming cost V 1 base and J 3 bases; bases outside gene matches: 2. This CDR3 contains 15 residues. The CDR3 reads CATSRVDRDNQPQHF. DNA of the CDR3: TGTGCCACCAGCAGAGTGGACAGGGACAATCAGCCCCAGCATTTT.